A single T cell receptor beta chain is shown here with its context. The antigen remains undetermined. Sequencing used immunoSEQ v3.0 at survey level. TCRdb's copy holds only in-frame clones and misses some; the assay was immunoSEQ multiplex PCR. The sample records 35,000 to 40,000 clones, 80% to 90% being singletons. The sample is drawn from a study of long-term antiretroviral therapy in people with HIV. At the level of the study: Sampling started about a decade before the 2015 immediate-ART recommendation.

The study, taken as a whole, reports: Blood was collected between about 2003 and 2018, possibly under older ART regimens. ART adherence, viral resistance and therapy changes went unrecorded. Controls showed broader CDR3 length ranges than did the HIV repertoires.

CDR1 is SQVTM and CDR2 is ANQGSEA in the germline V gene. The CDR3 is 13 amino acids. The J segment lost 9 bases and the V segment lost 5 bases, leaving 6 bases of the junction unmatched. V and J are TRBV29-1 and TRBJ2-1; 11 bases fit TRBD2. The TCR was taken from a man between 18 and 35 years old with HIV. The specimen comprised unsorted PBMCs, sampled 2.2 years after starting antiretroviral therapy. In DNA form, the CDR3 reads TGCAGCGTTAAGCCTAGCGGGAGGAGTGAGCAGTTCTTC. Translated: CSVKPSGRSEQFF.